One and the same sample provided the 31 T cell receptor beta chains below, sequenced in a study of OX40 agonist ivuxolimab in advanced cancers. Produced via immunoSEQ multiplex PCR; TCRdb's table is partial and in-frame only. The table lists nearly 20,000 clones, about 80% of them singletons. This specimen consisted of CD4+ or CD8+ T cells sorted from blood, obtained in a trial of the OX40 agonist ivuxolimab. These receptors were obtained from an adult with an advanced solid tumor such as melanoma, head and neck, liver or kidney cancer.

This clone came up once. The chain carries TRBV28 and TRBJ2-7; D remains ambiguous. V shed 2 bases and J shed 1 base, with 6 bases lying between them. The CDR3 spans 13 residues. Germline-derived CDR1 and CDR2 are MDHEN and SYDVKM. CDR3 coding DNA: TGTGCCAGCAGTTTAATCCATTCCTACGAGCAGTACTTC. Protein sequence: CASSLIHSYEQYF.

This clone is medium-sized by share. The rearrangement uses TRBV5-6 and TRBJ2-1; TRBD1 is a possible D gene (6 bases). The CDR3 consists of 14 residues. Trimming pared 4 bases from V and 6 bases from J, leaving 14 bases between. Germline values: CDR1 SGHDT, CDR2 YYEEEE. The CDR3 nucleotides are TGTGCCAGCAGCGTCCGGGACAACTCCAATGAGCAGTTCTTC. Its translation is CASSVRDNSNEQFF.

The chain couples TRBV5-1 to TRBJ2-3; the match to TRBD2 covers 13 bases. Per germline, CDR1 SGHRS and CDR2 YFSETQ. The length of the CDR3 is 16 residues. The V segment lost 4 bases and the J segment 2 bases; nucleotides outside the gene matches: 4. CDR3 DNA: TGCGCCAGCAGCAAGGGGACTAGCGGGGACACAGATACGCAGTATTTT. This codes for CASSKGTSGDTDTQYF.

The chain combines TRBV7-9 with TRBJ1-5; no reliable D call. This CDR3 spans 15 amino acids. Germline V CDR1 and CDR2: SEHNR, FQNEAQ (reference sequence). Trimming took 7 bases from V and 1 from J, leaving 14 bases between them. The CDR3 loop reads CASNPLQASNQPQHF. In DNA, the CDR3 is TGTGCCAGCAACCCCCTCCAGGCAAGCAATCAGCCCCAGCATTTT.

This chain links TRBV20-1 with TRBJ1-2, with 7 nucleotides matching TRBD1. This CDR3 is built from 11 residues. Germline V lookup: CDR1 DFQATT, CDR2 SNEGSKA (reference sequence). The CDR3 DNA reads as TGCAGGATAGGGGGCGACTATGGCTACACCTTC. Its translation: CRIGGDYGYTF.

CDR3: CASSLVRGSSYEQYF. The CDR3 DNA reads as TGTGCCAGCAGCTTGGTTCGGGGAAGCTCCTACGAGCAGTACTTC. V is TRBV5-6 and J is TRBJ2-7; a possible D gene is TRBD2 (5 bases). Germline CDR1 and CDR2: SGHDT and YYEEEE. This CDR3 contains 15 residues. The germline V and J ends were trimmed by 0 bases and 0 bases, with 10 bases remaining between them. The full variable domain, with the rest looked up from reference TRBV5-6 and TRBJ2-7, is DAGVTQSPTHLIKTRGQQVTLRCSPKSGHDTVSWYQQALGQGPQFIFQYYEEEERQRGNFPDRFSGHQFPNYSSELNVNALLLGDSALYLCASSLVRGSSYEQYFGPGTRLTVT.

The V call is TRBV7-2, the J call TRBJ2-3; tentative D call: TRBD2 (6 bases). Germline assignment: CDR1 SGHTA and CDR2 FQGNSA. The CDR3 sequence is 16 residues long. Trimming stripped 6 bases from V and 5 bases from J, with 21 bases between. CDR3: CASSSWIGGERDTQYF. The CDR3 nucleotides are TGTGCCAGCAGTTCCTGGATTGGCGGGGAGAGAGATACGCAGTATTTT.

This clone appeared a single time. This sequence joins TRBV6-6 and TRBJ1-1; unclear D gene. Looked up from germline, CDR1 is MNHNY and CDR2 is SVGAGI (reference sequence). V lost 5 bases, J lost 4 bases, and 17 bases lay in between. The CDR3 covers 15 residues. The CDR3 protein is CASSRPTELATEAFF. DNA of the CDR3: TGTGCCAGCAGTCGCCCGACGGAACTCGCCACTGAAGCTTTCTTT.

This clone was counted once. The V and J genes are TRBV5-6 and TRBJ2-5; perhaps TRBD1 as D (5 bases). This CDR3 has 16 residues. The ends were cut back, 4 bases at V and 6 bases at J, with 22 bases in the middle. CDR1 and CDR2 (germline): SGHDT, YYEEEE. The CDR3 spells CASSAEGEYLLQTQYF. CDR3 bases: TGTGCCAGCAGCGCGGAAGGGGAATACCTCCTTCAGACCCAGTACTTC.

This chain links TRBV29-1 with TRBJ2-7, with TRBD2 matching 8 bases. In germline, CDR1 is SQVTM, CDR2 ANQGSEA. This CDR3 comprises 13 residues. V shed 4 bases and J 2 bases; nucleotides not matched to a gene: 4. The CDR3 nucleotides read TGCAGCGTTGGGACTAGCCTAGCCTACGAGCAGTACTTC. As protein: CSVGTSLAYEQYF.

The CDR3 region has the DNA TGTGCCAGTAGACCCGGGACAGGGCCGCCTGAAGCTTTCTTT. Translation: CASRPGTGPPEAFF. The V call is TRBV19, the J call TRBJ1-1, with TRBD1 matching 9 bases. CDR1 and CDR2 from the germline V gene are LNHDA and SQIVND (reference sequence). There are 14 residues in the CDR3. Losses at the gene ends were 6 bases for V and 6 bases for J; bases not matched to a gene: 8.

The gene calls are TRBV6-4 and TRBJ1-5, with D possibly TRBD1 on 5 matching bases. Germline V lookup: CDR1 MRHNA, CDR2 SNTAGT. With 8 bases removed from V and 6 bases from J, the gap between germline ends came to 14 bases. The CDR3 runs 13 residues. CDR3 protein: CASRRGTGQPQHF. The CDR3 coding sequence is TGTGCCAGCCGGAGGGGAACGGGTCAGCCCCAGCATTTT.

This sequence joins TRBV27 and TRBJ1-5; maybe TRBD1 (5 bases). The V and J ends lost 0 bases and 5 bases respectively, with 11 bases between them. The CDR3 extends over 15 amino acids. The germline CDR1 and CDR2 sequences are MNHEY and SMNVEV (reference sequence). The CDR3 sequence: CASSLSWQGDQPQHF. In DNA, the CDR3 is TGTGCCAGCAGTTTATCGTGGCAGGGTGATCAGCCCCAGCATTTT.

The genes are TRBV19 and TRBJ2-1; TRBD2 might be the D (6 bases). Germline lookup yields CDR1 LNHDA and CDR2 SQIVND (reference sequence). Trimming cost V 5 bases and J 0 bases, with 8 bases left between them. The CDR3 sequence is 14 residues long. The CDR3 spells CASSFGGSYNEQFF. The DNA of the CDR3 is TGTGCCAGTAGTTTCGGGGGCTCCTACAATGAGCAGTTCTTC.

The genes are TRBV15 and TRBJ2-5; the match to TRBD2 covers 7 bases. V trimming: 5 bases; J trimming: 10 bases; junction bases outside the gene matches: 13. The germline CDR1 and CDR2 sequences are LNHNV and YYDKDF (reference sequence). The CDR3 totals 14 residues. The CDR3 DNA is TGTGCCACCAGCCAAACTAGCGCTGTTGCGGACCAGTACTTC. Residues: CATSQTSAVADQYF.

The V call is TRBV19, the J call TRBJ2-1; tentative D call: TRBD1 (5 bases). There are 12 residues in the CDR3. Germline values: CDR1 LNHDA, CDR2 SQIVND (reference sequence). The V end lost 11 bases, the J end lost 3 bases, and 11 bases lay between the germline ends. CDR3 sequence reads: CASGLVYNEQFF. CDR3 sequence (DNA): TGTGCCTCAGGGTTGGTCTACAATGAGCAGTTCTTC.

This chain connects TRBV4-1 to TRBJ2-1; 11 bases match TRBD2. CDR3 size: 17 residues. V dropped 3 bases and J dropped 6; count of bases not matched to a gene: 10. The germline CDR1 and CDR2 sequences are MGHRA and YSYEKL. CDR3 nucleotide sequence: TGCGCCAGCAGCCAGGGGGCCGGGACTAGCGGCCTCAATGAGCAGTTCTTC. Its translation: CASSQGAGTSGLNEQFF.

The CDR3 loop is CASSEGFGAEAFF. DNA of the CDR3: TGTGCCAGCAGTGAAGGGTTCGGGGCTGAAGCTTTCTTT. The V and J genes are TRBV25-1 and TRBJ1-1; the D is unclear. The ends were cut back, 2 bases at V and 6 bases at J, with 10 bases in the middle. Looked up from germline, CDR1 is MGHDK and CDR2 is SYGVNS. CDR3 length: 13 residues.

This clone was seen a single time. The CDR3, as DNA: TGTGCCAGCAGCTTAGCTAGGGTAGAGAACACCGGGGAGCTGTTTTTT. It translates to CASSLARVENTGELFF. V and J are TRBV13 and TRBJ2-2, with D unresolved. With 1 base removed from V and 1 base from J, the gap between germline ends came to 10 bases. The CDR3 runs to 16 residues. Germline CDR1 reads PRHDT; CDR2 reads FYEKMQ (reference sequence).

This sequence joins TRBV5-1 and TRBJ2-1; D unclear. Per germline, CDR1 SGHRS and CDR2 YFSETQ. V lost 4 bases and J lost 5, with 7 bases in between. CDR3 length: 12 amino acids. The CDR3: CASSLRNNEQFF. DNA for the CDR3: TGCGCCAGCAGCCTCAGAAACAATGAGCAGTTCTTC.

The chain carries TRBV4-3 and TRBJ1-3, with D tentatively TRBD1 (5 bases). From germline, CDR1 is LGHNA and CDR2 YSLEER. Trimming took 2 bases from V and 0 from J, leaving 14 bases between them. The CDR3 covers 17 residues. CDR3 DNA: TGCGCCAGCAGCCAATGGGTGGGGGGGAGCTCTGGAAACACCATATATTTT. Translating it yields CASSQWVGGSSGNTIYF.

This clone has just a few counts. The chain couples TRBV19 to TRBJ1-1; D unclear. Trimming stripped 10 bases from V and 1 base from J, with 13 bases between. The CDR3 contains 13 residues. The germline V gene encodes CDR1 LNHDA and CDR2 SQIVND (reference sequence). The CDR3 sequence: CATARAGNTEAFF. The CDR3 DNA follows: TGTGCCACCGCGAGGGCAGGGAACACTGAAGCTTTCTTT.

The chain carries TRBV15 and TRBJ1-1; D remains ambiguous. The CDR3 extends over 17 amino acids. The germline V and J ends were trimmed by 2 bases and 3 bases, with 19 bases remaining between them. Germline-derived CDR1 and CDR2 are LNHNV and YYDKDF (reference sequence). The CDR3 protein is CATSRPSATGWDTEAFF. CDR3 coding DNA: TGTGCCACCAGCAGACCTTCGGCGACGGGATGGGACACTGAAGCTTTCTTT.

The V and J genes are TRBV19 and TRBJ1-2; D not certain. With 7 bases removed from V and 0 bases from J, the gap between germline ends came to 15 bases. In germline, CDR1 is LNHDA, CDR2 SQIVND (reference sequence). This CDR3 comprises 15 residues. The CDR3 sequence is CASTTEGPTNYGYTF. The CDR3 DNA is TGTGCCAGTACCACGGAGGGCCCGACTAACTATGGCTACACCTTC.

This rearrangement joins TRBV10-3 to TRBJ2-2; unclear D gene. CDR1 and CDR2 from the germline V gene are ENHRY and SYGVKD. The CDR3 is 13 amino acids. V was cut by 10 bases and J by 1 base, with 10 bases left in between. CDR3 loop: CASSYRNTGELFF. The CDR3 nucleotides read TGTGCCAGCAGCTACAGGAACACCGGGGAGCTGTTTTTT.

This clone was seen a few times. This rearrangement joins TRBV7-2 to TRBJ1-1, with D possibly TRBD1 on 6 matching bases. CDR3 length: 15 amino acids. Trimming pared 5 bases from V and 8 bases from J, leaving 21 bases between. The germline gives CDR1 SGHTA, CDR2 FQGNSA. CDR3 in amino acids: CASSPNNGLGQEAFF. For the CDR3, the DNA is TGTGCCAGCAGCCCCAACAACGGTTTAGGACAGGAAGCTTTCTTT. The complete variable domain, with remaining parts taken from reference TRBV7-2 and TRBJ1-1, reads GAGVSQSPSNKVTEKGKDVELRCDPISGHTALYWYRQSLGQGLEFLIYFQGNSAPDKSGLPSDRFSAERTGGSVSTLTIQRTQQEDSAVYLCASSPNNGLGQEAFFGQGTRLTVV.

The chain links TRBV21-1 to TRBJ1-2; TRBD1 was called by the table and not checked on the DNA. TRBV21-1 is shown as a pseudogene. This CDR3 contains 16 residues. The CDR3 DNA is TGTGCCAGCAGCTCCTTTCTCAGGGGGCTAGACTATGGCTACACCTTC. This translates into CASSSFLRGLDYGYTF.

This chain links TRBV30 with TRBJ2-7; D perhaps matches TRBD1 (5 bases). Germline values: CDR1 GTSNPN, CDR2 SVGIG (reference sequence). V dropped 3 bases and J dropped 3 bases, with 6 bases sitting between them. This CDR3 spans 11 amino acids. The CDR3 here is CAWRTVYEQYF. CDR3 nucleotide sequence: TGTGCCTGGAGGACAGTCTACGAGCAGTACTTC.

J is TRBJ2-3 and V is TRBV9; 10 nucleotides agree with TRBD2. The length of the CDR3 is 16 residues. Germline CDR1 reads SGDLS; CDR2 reads YYNGEE. Trimming took 3 bases from V and 5 from J; bases not matched to a gene: 9. As DNA, the CDR3 is TGTGCCAGCAGCGCCCCCCTAGCGGGGGACGAAGATACGCAGTATTTT. Its protein is CASSAPLAGDEDTQYF.

The chain employs TRBV28 and TRBJ2-5; 7 bases align to TRBD2. Gene TRBJ2-7 matches the end of the DNA better, so the J call may be wrong. This CDR3 spans 15 amino acids. Germline V gene data show CDR1 as MDHEN and CDR2 as SYDVKM. CDR3 sequence reads: CASRMTGGSFYEQYF. The CDR3 DNA sequence: TGTGCCAGCAGAATGACCGGGGGGTCTTTCTACGAGCAGTACTTC.

The chain links TRBV4-3 to TRBJ2-1, with D possibly called TRBD1 or TRBD2 (6 bases each). Trimming pared 1 base from V and 9 bases from J, leaving 19 bases between. This CDR3 contains 16 residues. CDR1 is LGHNA and CDR2 is YSLEER in the germline V gene. The CDR3 loop reads CASSQATSSGEGEQFF. DNA of the CDR3: TGCGCCAGCAGCCAAGCCACTAGCTCAGGGGAAGGTGAGCAGTTCTTC.